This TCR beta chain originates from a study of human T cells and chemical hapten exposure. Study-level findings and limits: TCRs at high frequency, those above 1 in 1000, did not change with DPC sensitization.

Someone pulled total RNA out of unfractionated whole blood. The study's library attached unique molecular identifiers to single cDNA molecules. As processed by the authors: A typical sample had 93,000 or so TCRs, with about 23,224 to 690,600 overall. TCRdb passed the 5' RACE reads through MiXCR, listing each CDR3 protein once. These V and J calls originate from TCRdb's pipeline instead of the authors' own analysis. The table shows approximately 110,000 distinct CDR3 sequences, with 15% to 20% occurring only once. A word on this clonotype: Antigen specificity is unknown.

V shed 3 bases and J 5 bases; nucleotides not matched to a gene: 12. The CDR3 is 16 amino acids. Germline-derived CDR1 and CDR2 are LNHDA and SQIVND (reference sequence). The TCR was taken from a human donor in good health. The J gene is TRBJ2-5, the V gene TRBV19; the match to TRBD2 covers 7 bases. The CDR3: CASSILLAVGAETQYF. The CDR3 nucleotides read TGTGCCAGTAGTATCTTGCTAGCGGTTGGTGCGGAGACCCAGTACTTC.